This T cell receptor beta chain originates from a study of Graves' ophthalmopathy and Graves' hyperthyroidism. This clonotype was observed many times. The V and J ends lost 0 bases and 4 bases respectively, with 10 bases between them. The CDR3 totals 16 residues. Germline V CDR1 and CDR2: SGHAT, FQNNGV. Scientists amplified the TCR beta CDR3 regions from RNA transcripts. The authors performed first-round RT-PCR with HTBI primers and then a second-round multiplex PCR. TCRdb recomputed calls from the multiplex PCR reads with MiXCR, one row per CDR3 protein. The sample records hundreds of thousands of distinct CDR3 sequences, about a fifth being singletons.

This TCR derives from a woman younger than 30 with stable Graves' hyperthyroidism. Some clones in this sample may be carry-over from other donors' samples. The sequenced material came from peripheral blood. The chain links TRBV11-2 to TRBJ1-6, with no clear D. The chain's CDR3 is CASSLDLGGYNSPLHF. In DNA form, the CDR3 reads TGTGCCAGCAGCTTAGATCTGGGTGGTTATAATTCACCCCTCCACTTT.